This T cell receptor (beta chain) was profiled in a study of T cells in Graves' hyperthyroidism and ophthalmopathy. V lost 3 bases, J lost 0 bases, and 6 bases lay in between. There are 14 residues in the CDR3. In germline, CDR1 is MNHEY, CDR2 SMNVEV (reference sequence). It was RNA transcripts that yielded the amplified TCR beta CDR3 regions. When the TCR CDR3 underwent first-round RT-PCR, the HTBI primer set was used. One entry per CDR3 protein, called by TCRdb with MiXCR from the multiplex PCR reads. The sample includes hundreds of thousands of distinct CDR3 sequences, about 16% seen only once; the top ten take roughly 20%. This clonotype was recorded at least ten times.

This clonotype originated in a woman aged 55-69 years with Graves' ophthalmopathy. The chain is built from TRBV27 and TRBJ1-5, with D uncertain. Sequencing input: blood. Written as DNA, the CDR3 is TGTGCCAGCAGTTTGAGGTATAGCAATCAGCCCCAGCATTTT. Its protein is CASSLRYSNQPQHF.